The source of this TCR beta chain is a study of a mutant IDH1 vaccine in newly diagnosed glioma. The overall study: Treated patients had a mean age of approximately 40 years and an approximately 62% male, around 40% female split. Most patients had received both radiotherapy and temozolomide, the prior options being radiotherapy, temozolomide, or both. Study-wide findings and caveats: Roughly 93% of patients showed vaccine-induced immune responses across multiple MHC alleles.

The CDR3 has 14 amino acids. The ends lost 0 bases at V and 4 bases at J; junction bases unmatched: 3. Germline CDR1 reads MNHEY; CDR2 reads SVGAGI. Assay: immunoSEQ multiplex PCR; the TCRdb copy retains only in-frame clones and omits some. The repertoire holds some 130,000 clones, with around four fifths as singletons. The sample's time point: week 11, during vaccination. Every vaccine dose comprised 300 ug of mutant IDH1 20-mer peptide plus topical imiquimod. The study enrolled donors with new WHO grade 3 or 4 IDH1-mutant, ATRX-lost astrocytomas. Details on this clone: Its antigen is not known.

The sequencing used PBMCs, collected from a glioma patient whose treatment included an IDH1 peptide vaccine. The sequence derives from a man in his forties or fifties with glioma. The chain employs TRBV6-5 and TRBJ2-7; 7 bases map to TRBD2. The CDR3 loop is CASSYSPSGYEQYF. CDR3 sequence (DNA): TGTGCCAGCAGTTACTCGCCTAGCGGTTACGAGCAGTACTTC.